Each of the 32 T cell receptor beta chains below was sequenced from the same sample in a study of blood T cell repertoires in COVID-19. Sequencing used immunoSEQ multiplex PCR; TCRdb keeps in-frame clones, though not all of them. Of about 70,000 clones in the sample, around 88% are singletons; the top ten hold 10% to 15%. Sequencing used peripheral blood. The origin of the receptors is a human donor in a cohort sampled during active COVID-19.

The chain employs TRBV3-1 (or the pseudogene TRBV3-2) and TRBJ2-5, with TRBD2 matching over 7 bases. V shed 0 bases, J shed 3 bases, and the junction held 1 base outside the gene matches. The CDR3 loop spans 14 amino acids. CDR1 and CDR2 (germline): LGHDT, YNNKEL (reference sequence). CDR3 coding DNA: TGTGCCAGCAGCCAAGATCGGGGGGAAGAGACCCAGTACTTC. Its translation: CASSQDRGEETQYF.

The chain uses TRBV6-2 or TRBV6-3 and TRBJ1-5; 9 nucleotides align to TRBD1. The CDR3 is 15 amino acids. Trimming at V came to 5 bases and at J to 7 bases, leaving 9 bases not matched to a gene. Germline lookup yields CDR1 MNHEY and CDR2 SVGEGT. The CDR3 DNA reads as TGTGCCAGCAGTGTCCGGGACAGGGTAAACCAGCCCCAGCATTTT. It encodes CASSVRDRVNQPQHF.

The DNA of the CDR3 is TGTGCCAGCAGCTCCCGGGAGGGTCCAAACACTGAAGCTTTCTTT. The encoded protein is CASSSREGPNTEAFF. The V call is TRBV11-2, the J call TRBJ1-1; no reliable D call. This CDR3 has 15 residues. The V and J ends lost 4 bases and 2 bases respectively, with 14 bases between them. Germline V gene lookup returns CDR1 SGHAT and CDR2 FQNNGV.

V and J are TRBV6-5 and TRBJ2-5, with TRBD2 matching over 10 bases. Looked up from germline, CDR1 is MNHEY and CDR2 is SVGAGI. This CDR3 has 14 residues. After removal of 4 bases from V and 5 bases from J, the junction contained 4 bases not matched to a gene. The CDR3 loop reads CASSWGLAMETQYF. Written as DNA, the CDR3 is TGTGCCAGCAGTTGGGGACTAGCGATGGAGACCCAGTACTTC.

V and J are TRBV5-6 and TRBJ2-3; 7 bases are a match to TRBD1. This CDR3 is 15 amino acids long. Germline CDR1 is SGHDT and CDR2 is YYEEEE. After removal of 4 bases from V and 2 bases from J, the junction contained 7 bases not matched to a gene. This chain's CDR3 is CASSPGQKDTDTQYF. In nucleotides, the CDR3 is TGTGCCAGCAGCCCGGGACAGAAGGACACAGATACGCAGTATTTT.

The genes are TRBV19 and TRBJ2-3; 14 positions agree with TRBD2. This CDR3 has 16 amino acids. Germline trimming cut 5 bases from V and 6 bases from J; bases unmatched to any gene: 7. Germline values: CDR1 LNHDA, CDR2 SQIVND (reference sequence). CDR3 in DNA: TGTGCCAGTAGTGTGTACCGGACTAGCGGGGGGGATACGCAGTATTTT. Residues: CASSVYRTSGGDTQYF.

In this sample, this clone turned up a few times. The rearrangement links TRBV4-1 to TRBJ2-1; perhaps TRBD1 as D (6 bases). CDR3 length equals 16 residues. V was clipped by 4 bases and J by 0 bases, with 13 bases between them. Germline values: CDR1 MGHRA, CDR2 YSYEKL. CDR3 nucleotides: TGCGCCAGCAGCCCTCCTGGGGGCTCCTCCTACAATGAGCAGTTCTTC. Translating gives CASSPPGGSSYNEQFF.

V is TRBV7-8 and J is TRBJ2-3, with TRBD2 matching over 8 bases. Germline V CDR1 and CDR2: SGHVS, FQNEAQ. The CDR3 runs to 16 residues. After removal of 2 bases from V and 2 bases from J, the junction contained 6 bases not matched to a gene. CDR3 sequence reads: CASSLLTGGVTDTQYF. DNA of the CDR3: TGTGCCAGCAGCTTATTGACGGGGGGGGTCACAGATACGCAGTATTTT.

This sequence joins TRBV27 and TRBJ2-7, with 8 positions matching TRBD1. This CDR3 has 15 amino acids. V shed 3 bases and J 6 bases; nucleotides not matched to a gene: 10. Germline V gene sequence: CDR1 MNHEY, CDR2 SMNVEV (reference sequence). The DNA for the CDR3 is TGTGCCAGCAGTTTCATTGGGACAGGTATGGGCGAGCAGTACTTC. This gives the protein CASSFIGTGMGEQYF.

This chain uses TRBV27 with TRBJ2-1, with TRBD2 identical over 8 bases. CDR3 length equals 16 residues. Trimming at V came to 4 bases and at J to 2 bases, leaving 7 bases not matched to a gene. Germline V gene lookup returns CDR1 MNHEY and CDR2 SMNVEV (reference sequence). CDR3 in amino acids: CASSSYSGVAYNEQFF. The CDR3 DNA reads TGTGCCAGCAGTTCTTATAGCGGGGTAGCCTACAATGAGCAGTTCTTC.

This rearrangement joins TRBV5-1 to TRBJ2-5, with TRBD2 identical over 7 bases. V was pared by 3 bases and J by 1 base, with 9 bases of the junction left unmatched. Germline V CDR1 and CDR2: SGHRS, YFSETQ. This CDR3 has 16 residues. As DNA, the CDR3 is TGCGCCAGCAGCTCAGGACTAGGTTCCATCCAAGAGACCCAGTACTTC. Translation gives CASSSGLGSIQETQYF.

This rearrangement joins TRBV19 to TRBJ1-5; the D is unclear. The CDR3 totals 15 residues. The V gene lost 5 bases and the J gene lost 2 bases, with 13 bases spanning the gap. Germline V CDR1 and CDR2: LNHDA, SQIVND (reference sequence). Here the CDR3 DNA reads TGTGCCAGTAGTCCCCTCCTCGGGGGCAATCAGCCCCAGCATTTT. It codes for CASSPLLGGNQPQHF.

The chain employs TRBV2 and TRBJ1-2; 9 nucleotides line up with TRBD1. Trimming at V came to 4 bases and at J to 8 bases, leaving 8 bases not matched to a gene. Per germline, CDR1 SNHLY and CDR2 FYNNEI. The CDR3 length is 14 residues. In DNA, the CDR3 is TGTGCCAGCAGTGGACAGGGGGGCGCGGGCGGCTACACCTTC. Its protein product is CASSGQGGAGGYTF.

The rearrangement joins TRBV3-1 (or the pseudogene TRBV3-2) to TRBJ2-5; TRBD2 aligns across 8 bases. Unmatched junction bases numbered 14, after V lost 4 bases and J lost 4 bases. CDR1 and CDR2 (germline): LGHDT, YNNKEL (reference sequence). There are 17 residues in the CDR3. In nucleotides, the CDR3 is TGTGCCAGCAGCCCGCAGCGGGGGATGGGGGCACGAGAGACCCAGTACTTC. The encoded protein is CASSPQRGMGARETQYF.

The V and J genes are TRBV5-1 and TRBJ1-2; D is perhaps TRBD1 (5 bases). CDR1 is SGHRS, CDR2 YFSETQ, per germline. With 0 bases removed from V and 1 base from J, the gap between germline ends came to 10 bases. The CDR3 spans 15 residues. The CDR3 nucleotides read TGCGCCAGCAGCTTGGGAGGGACTAGTAACTATGGCTACACCTTC. This sequence encodes CASSLGGTSNYGYTF.

The chain is built from TRBV18 and TRBJ2-3; 7 nucleotides match TRBD2. The germline V gene encodes CDR1 KGHSH and CDR2 LQKENI. This CDR3 has 17 residues. With 3 bases clipped from V and 0 bases from J, the junction kept 9 bases outside the gene matches. The DNA for the CDR3 is TGTGCCAGCTCACCGTACGCCCCCGGGGGGAGCACAGATACGCAGTATTTT. This codes for CASSPYAPGGSTDTQYF.

The chain couples TRBV28 to TRBJ2-7; tentative D call: TRBD1 (6 bases). Germline V gives CDR1 MDHEN, CDR2 SYDVKM. Deletions cut 10 bases from V and 1 base from J, with 17 bases between. The CDR3 spans 14 residues. CDR3 in amino acids: CAIGASGTSYEQYF. CDR3 nucleotides: TGTGCCATAGGGGCATCAGGGACATCCTACGAGCAGTACTTC.

V usage is TRBV6-1 and J usage is TRBJ2-7; TRBD2 agrees at 12 bases. The V gene end was trimmed by 0 bases and the J gene end by 5 bases; junction bases not matched to a gene: 14. Per the germline V gene, CDR1 is MNHNS and CDR2 is SASEGT. This CDR3 contains 19 residues. CDR3 nucleotide sequence: TGTGCCAGCAGTGAAGCCTCTGGGCTAGCGGGGGGGCCTAGGGACGAGCAGTACTTC. Translating it yields CASSEASGLAGGPRDEQYF.

The chain uses TRBV4-1 and TRBJ2-2; 13 positions agree with TRBD2. The CDR3 length is 18 residues. CDR1 is MGHRA, CDR2 YSYEKL, per germline. Unmatched junction bases numbered 5, after V lost 0 bases and J lost 4 bases. CDR3 sequence: CASSQDRGLAGSTGELFF. The CDR3 DNA reads TGCGCCAGCAGCCAAGATAGGGGACTAGCGGGGTCCACCGGGGAGCTGTTTTTT.

The rearrangement joins TRBV7-6 to TRBJ1-5; D unclear. The CDR3 has 13 residues. The V end was cut by 1 base, the J end by 7 bases, with 8 bases between. Germline V CDR1 and CDR2: SGHVS, FNYEAQ. This CDR3 reads CASSLEVGQPQHF. The CDR3 nucleotides are TGTGCCAGCAGCTTAGAGGTCGGGCAGCCCCAGCATTTT.

This clone was seen many times. The J gene is TRBJ1-2, the V gene TRBV27; no firm D call. Deletions cut 6 bases from V and 8 bases from J, with 16 bases between. From germline, CDR1 is MNHEY and CDR2 SMNVEV (reference sequence). There are 13 residues in the CDR3. This CDR3 reads CASSPTAEGGYTF. CDR3 in DNA: TGTGCCAGCAGCCCGACCGCCGAGGGAGGCTACACCTTC.

The table lists this clone with a count of one. The rearrangement joins TRBV7-8 to TRBJ2-2; D unclear. The V gene lost 4 bases and the J gene lost 7 bases, with 13 bases spanning the gap. The length of the CDR3 is 14 residues. Germline assignment: CDR1 SGHVS and CDR2 FQNEAQ. CDR3 region: CASSSTTRVGELFF. DNA of the CDR3: TGTGCCAGCAGCTCGACGACCCGGGTCGGGGAGCTGTTTTTT.

This clone was observed a single time. This chain links TRBV28 with TRBJ1-4; 12 bases are a match to TRBD1. Germline trimming cut 2 bases from V and 7 bases from J; bases unmatched to any gene: 8. Looked up from germline, CDR1 is MDHEN and CDR2 is SYDVKM. The CDR3 contains 17 residues. In DNA, the CDR3 is TGTGCCAGCAGTTTAGATGGGACAGGGGGCGCTGGTGAAAAACTGTTTTTT. It codes for CASSLDGTGGAGEKLFF.

The rearrangement links TRBV29-1 to TRBJ2-3, with D tentatively TRBD1 (5 bases). Per the germline V gene, CDR1 is SQVTM and CDR2 is ANQGSEA. Between the trimmed V and J ends, which lost 7 bases and 2 bases, there was a span of 19 bases. The CDR3 runs 15 residues. The CDR3 nucleotides are TGCAGCGCCCCAGTGGGGCAGCTCCCCACAGATACGCAGTATTTT. Encoded protein: CSAPVGQLPTDTQYF.

This chain uses TRBV6-5 with TRBJ1-5, with a weak D call TRBD1 (6 bases). The CDR3 spans 14 residues. Between the trimmed V and J ends, which lost 8 bases and 0 bases, there was a span of 11 bases. CDR1 is MNHEY and CDR2 is SVGAGI in the germline V gene. Here the CDR3 DNA reads TGTGCCAGCCGGACAGAAAATAGCAATCAGCCCCAGCATTTT. Protein: CASRTENSNQPQHF.

The chain is built from TRBV2 and TRBJ2-6, with 7 bases fitting TRBD1. V lost 4 bases, J lost 0 bases, and 15 bases stayed unmatched. The CDR3 length is 20 residues. Germline V CDR1 and CDR2: SNHLY, FYNNEI. CDR3 residues: CASSGLWVGQPSSGANVLTF. DNA for the CDR3: TGTGCCAGCAGTGGGCTATGGGTGGGACAGCCGAGCTCTGGGGCCAACGTCCTGACTTTC.

The V and J genes are TRBV6-1 and TRBJ1-2, with TRBD1 matching over 8 bases. Germline V gene data show CDR1 as MNHNS and CDR2 as SASEGT. V lost 1 base and J lost 5; bases outside the gene matches: 6. The CDR3 covers 15 residues. CDR3: CASSEGQGRRYGYTF. For the CDR3, the DNA is TGTGCCAGCAGTGAAGGACAGGGGCGCCGTTATGGCTACACCTTC.

CDR3 sequence reads: CASTEQGARDEQYF. The DNA of the CDR3 is TGCGCCAGCACCGAACAGGGGGCGCGGGACGAGCAGTACTTC. V usage is TRBV5-1 and J usage is TRBJ2-7, with 9 nucleotides matching TRBD1. The CDR3 spans 14 residues. Germline V CDR1 and CDR2: SGHRS, YFSETQ. Trimming removed 6 bases from V and 5 bases from J; junction bases left unmatched: 9.

This clone came up once. V and J are TRBV11-2 and TRBJ2-2, with a tentative D call TRBD2 (5 bases). The CDR3 has 16 residues. Per the germline V gene, CDR1 is SGHAT and CDR2 is FQNNGV. The CDR3 reads CASSRWVGGNTGELFF. The CDR3 DNA reads as TGTGCTTCCTCCCGCTGGGTCGGAGGGAACACCGGGGAGCTGTTTTTT. Based on the CDR3 plus reference TRBV11-2 and TRBJ2-2, the full variable domain is EAGVAQSPRYKIIEKRQSVAFWCNPISGHATLYWYQQILGQGPKLLIQFQNNGVVDDSQLPKDRFSAERLKGVDSTLKIQPAKLEDSAVYLCASSRWVGGNTGELFFGEGSRLTVL.

The rearrangement joins TRBV4-2 to TRBJ2-1, with 10 bases fitting TRBD2. Germline CDR1 and CDR2: LGHNA and YNFKEQ. This CDR3 is built from 17 residues. The V and J ends lost 2 bases and 8 bases, in that order; junction bases with no gene match: 12. CDR3 protein: CASSQIAGGPPGDEQFF. CDR3 nucleotide sequence: TGTGCCAGCAGCCAAATAGCGGGGGGCCCACCTGGGGATGAGCAGTTCTTC.

Here the CDR3 reads CASSLPTETDTQYF. CDR3 bases: TGCGCCAGCAGCTTACCGACAGAGACAGATACGCAGTATTTT. The chain uses TRBV5-1 and TRBJ2-3, with D maybe TRBD1 (5 bases). The CDR3 is 14 amino acids. V gave up 2 bases and J gave up 3 bases, with 10 bases separating them. From germline, CDR1 is SGHRS and CDR2 YFSETQ.

With regard to this clone: Other DNA variants within this sample encode the same CDR3. The chain has TRBV3-1 (or the pseudogene TRBV3-2) and TRBJ2-7; TRBD1 aligns across 11 bases. Unmatched junction bases numbered 1, after V lost 1 base and J lost 5 bases. Germline CDR1 LGHDT, CDR2 YNNKEL (reference sequence). This CDR3 is 14 amino acids long. CDR3 amino acids: CASSQGTGGHEQYF. The CDR3 DNA reads TGTGCCAGCAGCCAAGGGACAGGGGGCCACGAGCAGTACTTC.